The subject of this entry is one T cell receptor (beta chain). Its antigen is not identified. Unmatched junction bases numbered 11, after V lost 5 bases and J lost 1 base. The CDR3 runs 17 residues. Germline-derived CDR1 and CDR2 are SGHTA and FQGNSA. This sample is drawn from a study of T cells after yellow fever vaccination. Across the whole study: Preparation used SMART-Seq v4 Ultra Low Input for the low-cell-number fractions. Study conclusions and caveats: Primary-vaccination clones mostly resurfaced post-booster (about 96% CD4, under 90% CD8). FACS-sorted repertoires might harbor abundant contaminating clonotypes from the bulk population.

As TCR cDNA was made by 5'RACE template switching, a universal primer site and UMIs were added. Via MiXCR, TCRdb re-called the 5' RACE reads, giving one row per CDR3 protein. Among about 350,000 distinct CDR3 sequences listed, under 14% were seen once. The starting material was PBMCs, obtained on the day of the first yellow fever vaccination. This chain connects TRBV7-2 to TRBJ2-4; TRBD1 matches 7 bases. The source is a man younger than 35 who received the YFV17D yellow fever vaccine. The CDR3: CASSPRGGGYAKNIQYF. The CDR3 nucleotides read TGTGCCAGCAGCCCCCGAGGGGGCGGCTACGCCAAAAACATTCAGTACTTC.